One T cell receptor (beta chain) is described in this entry. This sample is part of a study of blood T cell repertoires in COVID-19. Study-wide background: Spain, Italy and the United States supplied samples that represented acute and convalescent COVID-19. T cells, B-cell-depleted T cells, or PBMCs provided the cDNA or gDNA that served as material.

Membership in each cohort depended on participant-reported clinical history. V dropped 3 bases and J dropped 2; count of bases not matched to a gene: 6. From germline, CDR1 is SGDLS and CDR2 YYNGEE. CDR3 length: 16 residues. The table came from immunoSEQ multiplex PCR; TCRdb's copy has only in-frame clones and leaves some out. The sample records approximately 220,000 clones, more than 70% being singletons. The TCR was taken from a middle-aged woman with acute COVID-19. Sequencing input: PBMCs or T cells enriched from blood (not recorded which). The rearrangement joins TRBV9 to TRBJ1-3; 9 bases agree with TRBD1. This chain's CDR3 is CASSAGTGRPGNTIYF. In DNA, the CDR3 is TGTGCCAGCAGCGCCGGGACAGGGCGGCCTGGAAACACCATATATTTT.